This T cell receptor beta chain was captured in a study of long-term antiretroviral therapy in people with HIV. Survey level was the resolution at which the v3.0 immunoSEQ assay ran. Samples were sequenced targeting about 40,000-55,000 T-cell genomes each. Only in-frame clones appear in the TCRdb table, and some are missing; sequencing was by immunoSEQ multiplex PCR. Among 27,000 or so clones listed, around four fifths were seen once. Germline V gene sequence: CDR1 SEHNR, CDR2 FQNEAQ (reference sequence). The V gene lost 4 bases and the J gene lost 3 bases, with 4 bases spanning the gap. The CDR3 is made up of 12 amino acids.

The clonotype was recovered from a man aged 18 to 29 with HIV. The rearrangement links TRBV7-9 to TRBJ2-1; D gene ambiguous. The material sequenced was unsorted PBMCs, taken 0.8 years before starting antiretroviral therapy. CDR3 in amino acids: CASSWDYNEQFF. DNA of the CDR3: TGTGCCAGCAGCTGGGACTACAATGAGCAGTTCTTC.